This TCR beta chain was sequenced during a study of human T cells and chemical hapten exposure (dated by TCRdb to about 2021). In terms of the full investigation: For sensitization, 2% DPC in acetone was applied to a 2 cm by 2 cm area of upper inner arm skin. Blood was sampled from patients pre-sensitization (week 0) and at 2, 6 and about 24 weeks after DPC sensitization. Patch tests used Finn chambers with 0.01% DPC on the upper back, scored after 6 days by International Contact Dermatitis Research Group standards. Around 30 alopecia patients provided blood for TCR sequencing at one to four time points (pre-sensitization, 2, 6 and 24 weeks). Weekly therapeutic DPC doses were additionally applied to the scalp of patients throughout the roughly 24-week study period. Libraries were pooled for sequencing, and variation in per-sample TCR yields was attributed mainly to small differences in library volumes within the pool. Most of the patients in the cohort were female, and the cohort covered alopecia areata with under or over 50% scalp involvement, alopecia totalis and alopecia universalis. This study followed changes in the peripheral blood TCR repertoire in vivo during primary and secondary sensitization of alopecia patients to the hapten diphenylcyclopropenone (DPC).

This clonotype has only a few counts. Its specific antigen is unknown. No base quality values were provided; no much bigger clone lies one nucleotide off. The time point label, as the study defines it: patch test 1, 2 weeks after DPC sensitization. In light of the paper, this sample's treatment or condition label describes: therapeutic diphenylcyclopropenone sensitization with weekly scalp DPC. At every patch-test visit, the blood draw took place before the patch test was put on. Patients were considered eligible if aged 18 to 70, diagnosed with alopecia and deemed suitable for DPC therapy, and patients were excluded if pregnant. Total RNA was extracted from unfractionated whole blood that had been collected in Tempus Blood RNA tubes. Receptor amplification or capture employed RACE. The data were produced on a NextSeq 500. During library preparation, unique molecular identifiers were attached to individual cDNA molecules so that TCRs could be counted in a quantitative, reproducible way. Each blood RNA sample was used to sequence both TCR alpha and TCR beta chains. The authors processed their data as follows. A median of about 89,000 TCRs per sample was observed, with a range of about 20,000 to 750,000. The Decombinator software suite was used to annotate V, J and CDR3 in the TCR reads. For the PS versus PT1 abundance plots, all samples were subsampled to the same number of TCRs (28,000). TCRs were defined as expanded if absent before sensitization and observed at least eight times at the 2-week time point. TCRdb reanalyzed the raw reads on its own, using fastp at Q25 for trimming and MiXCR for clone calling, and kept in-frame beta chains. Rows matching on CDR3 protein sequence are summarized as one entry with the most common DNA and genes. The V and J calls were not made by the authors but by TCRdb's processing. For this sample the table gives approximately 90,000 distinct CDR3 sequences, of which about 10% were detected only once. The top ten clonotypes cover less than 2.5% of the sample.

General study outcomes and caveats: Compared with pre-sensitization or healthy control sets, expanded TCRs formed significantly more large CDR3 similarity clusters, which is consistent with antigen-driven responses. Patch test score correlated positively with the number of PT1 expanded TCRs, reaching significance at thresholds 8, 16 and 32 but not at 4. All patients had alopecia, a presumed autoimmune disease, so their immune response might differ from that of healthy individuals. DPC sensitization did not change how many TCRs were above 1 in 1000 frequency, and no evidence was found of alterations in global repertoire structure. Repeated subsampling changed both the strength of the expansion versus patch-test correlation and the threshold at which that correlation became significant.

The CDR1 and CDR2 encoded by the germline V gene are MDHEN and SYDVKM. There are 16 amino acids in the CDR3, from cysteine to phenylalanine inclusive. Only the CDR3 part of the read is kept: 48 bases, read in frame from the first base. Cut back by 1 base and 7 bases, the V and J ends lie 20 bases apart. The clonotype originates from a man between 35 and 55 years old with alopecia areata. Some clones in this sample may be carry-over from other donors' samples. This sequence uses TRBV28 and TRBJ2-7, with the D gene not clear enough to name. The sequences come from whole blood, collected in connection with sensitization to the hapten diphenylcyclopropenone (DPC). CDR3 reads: CASSLSLGTSIGEQYF. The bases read TGTGCCAGCAGTTTATCGCTAGGAACCTCTATCGGGGAGCAGTACTTC.